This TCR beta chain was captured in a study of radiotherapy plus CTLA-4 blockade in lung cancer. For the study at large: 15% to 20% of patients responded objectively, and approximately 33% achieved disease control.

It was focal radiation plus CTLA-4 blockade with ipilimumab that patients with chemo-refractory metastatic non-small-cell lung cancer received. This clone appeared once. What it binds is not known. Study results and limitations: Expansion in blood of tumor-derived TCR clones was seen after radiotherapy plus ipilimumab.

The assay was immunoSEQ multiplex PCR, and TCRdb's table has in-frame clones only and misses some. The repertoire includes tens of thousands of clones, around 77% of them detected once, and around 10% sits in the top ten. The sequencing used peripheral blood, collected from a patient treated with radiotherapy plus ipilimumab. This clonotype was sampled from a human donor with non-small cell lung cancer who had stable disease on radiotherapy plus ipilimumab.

The CDR3 region is CASSPGQVTNTEAFF. CDR3 DNA sequence: TGTGCCAGCAGCCCAGGACAGGTAACGAACACTGAAGCTTTCTTT. The chain carries TRBV11-2 and TRBJ1-1; 7 bases fit TRBD1. Germline trimming cut 5 bases from V and 1 base from J; bases unmatched to any gene: 7. CDR3 size: 15 residues. From germline, CDR1 is SGHAT and CDR2 FQNNGV.